Listed here are 25 T cell receptor beta chains from one sample, sequenced in a study of lung T cells in sarcoidosis with Löfgren's syndrome. From the reads, TCRdb called clonotypes with MiXCR, one entry per CDR3 protein. Of roughly 63,000 distinct CDR3 sequences in the sample, approximately 22% were seen once. Material for sequencing was CD4+ T cells from PBMCs. Receptors originate from a human donor with sarcoidosis (Löfgren's syndrome or another form), or a control subject (not recorded which).

This clonotype has ten or more counts. The chain couples TRBV20-1 to TRBJ1-1; D is uncertain. CDR3 length: 13 residues. Germline CDR1 DFQATT, CDR2 SNEGSKA (reference sequence). V lost 6 bases to trimming and J lost 1 base, with 12 bases between them. Here the CDR3 reads CSASLSGNTEAFF. The CDR3, as DNA: TGCAGTGCCAGTCTTTCAGGGAACACTGAAGCTTTCTTT.

The V call is TRBV7-2, the J call TRBJ1-5; D is possibly TRBD1 (5 bases). Trimming took 4 bases from V and 3 from J, leaving 10 bases between them. Germline V gives CDR1 SGHTA, CDR2 FQGNSA. There are 14 residues in the CDR3. The CDR3 protein is CASSSGRANQPQHF. As DNA, the CDR3 is TGTGCCAGCAGCTCGGGGCGGGCCAATCAGCCCCAGCATTTT.

This clonotype was found once. This chain joins TRBV5-5 and TRBJ2-7; TRBD1 aligns across 8 bases. Germline V lookup: CDR1 SGHKS, CDR2 YYEKEE (reference sequence). J gave up 5 bases and V 4 bases, and 5 bases lay outside the gene matches. The CDR3 extends over 13 amino acids. CDR3 in amino acids: CASSREDRDEQYV. CDR3 DNA sequence: TGTGCCAGCAGCCGAGAGGACAGGGACGAGCAGTACGTC.

Only a few counts were recorded for this clonotype. The V gene is TRBV7-9, the J gene TRBJ1-6, with D unclear. V was pared by 4 bases and J by 8 bases, with 18 bases between. Germline V CDR1 and CDR2: SEHNR, FQNEAQ (reference sequence). CDR3 length: 16 amino acids. CDR3 loop: CASSSFRVHGDSPLHF. CDR3 nucleotide sequence: TGTGCCAGCAGCTCTTTCCGGGTCCACGGGGATTCACCCCTCCACTTT.

This chain links TRBV5-1 with TRBJ1-3; a possible D gene is TRBD1 (5 bases). This CDR3 contains 14 residues. V lost 4 bases and J 1 base, leaving 9 bases between the germline ends. Germline loops: CDR1 SGHRS, CDR2 YFSETQ. CDR3 DNA: TGCGCCAGCAGCCAGGACATTTCTGGAAACACCATATATTTT. Residues: CASSQDISGNTIYF. The variable domain in full, with the rest retrieved from reference TRBV5-1 and TRBJ1-3, is KAGVTQTPRYLIKTRGQQVTLSCSPISGHRSVSWYQQTPGQGLQFLFEYFSETQRNKGNFPGRFSGRQFSNSRSEMNVSTLELGDSALYLCASSQDISGNTIYFGEGSWLTVV.

The rearrangement links TRBV7-9 to TRBJ2-1; TRBD1 is a possible D gene (5 bases). In germline, CDR1 is SEHNR, CDR2 FQNEAQ (reference sequence). Trimming removed 5 bases from V and 10 bases from J, with 12 bases in between. The CDR3 loop spans 12 amino acids. This chain's CDR3 is CASSQDSPEQFF. As DNA, the CDR3 is TGTGCCAGCAGCCAAGACAGCCCCGAGCAGTTCTTC.

This clonotype was counted many times. The genes are TRBV27 and TRBJ2-1; the match to TRBD1 covers 7 bases. The germline V gene encodes CDR1 MNHEY and CDR2 SMNVEV (reference sequence). This CDR3 comprises 14 residues. V shed 5 bases, J shed 2 bases, and the junction held 3 bases outside the gene matches. The CDR3 loop reads CASSDRAPYNEQFF. CDR3 coding DNA: TGTGCCAGCAGTGACAGGGCACCCTACAATGAGCAGTTCTTC.

This clonotype was recorded many times. This chain uses TRBV28 with TRBJ2-3; D is possibly TRBD2 (6 bases). This CDR3 has 15 residues. Germline loops: CDR1 MDHEN, CDR2 SYDVKM. V lost 8 bases and J 0 bases, leaving 15 bases between the germline ends. The CDR3 protein is CASGSRAGSTDTQYF. The CDR3 DNA is TGTGCCAGCGGATCCAGGGCGGGGAGCACAGATACGCAGTATTTT.

This clonotype occurred many times. J is TRBJ1-4 and V is TRBV20-1; no reliable D call. V lost 0 bases and J 0 bases, leaving 11 bases between the germline ends. Germline assignment: CDR1 DFQATT and CDR2 SNEGSKA (reference sequence). The CDR3 consists of 16 residues. As DNA, the CDR3 is TGCAGTGCTAGAGACCTGCCGGGTCCAACTAATGAAAAACTGTTTTTT. Amino acid sequence: CSARDLPGPTNEKLFF.

Points on this clonotype: A single base separates this from a much larger clone, so it may be a read error. The chain combines TRBV12-3 or TRBV12-4 with TRBJ1-1; no definite D call. Trimming left V 6 bases short and J 3 bases short, with 8 bases between. There are 12 residues in the CDR3. This CDR3 is CASRARDTEAFF. The CDR3 nucleotides are TGTGCCAGCAGGGCCCGAGACACTGAAGCTTTCTTT.

Remarks on this clonotype: A much more abundant neighbour one base away suggests this may be a read error. The chain couples TRBV10-2 to TRBJ1-1, with D tentatively TRBD1 (6 bases). Looked up from germline, CDR1 is WSHSY and CDR2 is SAAADI. The CDR3 spans 14 residues. DNA for the CDR3: TGCGCCAGCAGAGATCCAGGGGAGGGGACTGGAGCTTTCTTT. Translated, it gives CASRDPGEGTGAFF.

This clonotype came up many times. The chain joins TRBV6-1 to TRBJ2-3; 8 nucleotides align to TRBD2. With V trimmed by 8 bases and J by 7 bases, 11 bases remained unmatched. Germline V CDR1 and CDR2: MNHNS, SASEGT. This CDR3 is built from 14 residues. In DNA form, the CDR3 reads TGTGCCAGCCAGATCGGGGGGGGCCCGAATACGCAGTATTTT. Its translation: CASQIGGGPNTQYF.

In this sample, this clonotype turned up many times. J is TRBJ2-1 and V is TRBV2, with a possible D match to TRBD2 (6 bases). The CDR3 extends over 14 amino acids. CDR1 and CDR2 (germline): SNHLY, FYNNEI. The V end was cut by 8 bases, the J end by 4 bases, with 15 bases between. The CDR3 region is CASSVERVYNEQFF. CDR3 bases: TGTGCCAGCTCAGTCGAGCGGGTTTACAATGAGCAGTTCTTC.

CDR3 amino acids: CASSCSTGYGYTF. CDR3 nucleotides: TGTGCCAGCAGCTGCTCGACAGGCTATGGCTACACCTTC. This chain connects TRBV6-6 to TRBJ1-2, with D perhaps matching TRBD1 (6 bases). The germline V gene has CDR1 MNHNY and CDR2 SVGAGI (reference sequence). There are 13 residues in the CDR3. Trimming stripped 6 bases from V and 4 bases from J, with 12 bases between.

In this sample, this clonotype turned up a few times. The chain uses TRBV19 and TRBJ1-5; D remains ambiguous. The CDR3 spans 16 residues. The germline CDR1 and CDR2 sequences are LNHDA and SQIVND (reference sequence). V was shortened by 5 bases and J by 3 bases, with 17 bases between the two germline ends. In DNA form, the CDR3 reads TGTGCCAGTAGTGCCATCTTTGGAGGGCTCAATCAGCCCCAGCATTTT. This gives the protein CASSAIFGGLNQPQHF.

This clonotype showed up just a few times. V and J are TRBV7-9 and TRBJ2-1; 16 positions agree with TRBD2. The CDR3 has 16 residues. Per germline, CDR1 SEHNR and CDR2 FQNEAQ (reference sequence). V gave up 5 bases and J gave up 10 bases; unmatched junction bases: 8. The CDR3 DNA reads as TGTGCCAGCAGCCTCAGTCCGGGACTAGCGGGAGGGGAGCAGTTCTTC. Its protein product is CASSLSPGLAGGEQFF. The full variable domain, with the rest looked up from reference TRBV7-9 and TRBJ2-1, is DTGVSQNPRHKITKRGQNVTFRCDPISEHNRLYWYRQTLGQGPEFLTYFQNEAQLEKSRLLSDRFSAERPKGSFSTLEIQRTEQGDSAMYLCASSLSPGLAGGEQFFGPGTRLTVL.

This clonotype has only a few counts. This sequence joins TRBV4-2 and TRBJ2-5; 7 bases are a match to TRBD1. With V trimmed by 3 bases and J by 3 bases, 4 bases remained unmatched. Germline CDR1 is LGHNA and CDR2 is YNFKEQ. This CDR3 contains 14 residues. Here the CDR3 DNA reads TGTGCCAGCAGCCACCGGGACAGAAAAGAGACCCAGTACTTC. It is translated as CASSHRDRKETQYF.

The chain uses TRBV11-2 and TRBJ2-7; D call uncertain. The germline V gene has CDR1 SGHAT and CDR2 FQNNGV. Trimming took off 2 bases at V and 7 bases at J, with 6 bases between the two ends. The CDR3 sequence is 11 residues long. CDR3 in DNA: TGTGCCAGCAGCTTAACCTGGGAGCAGTACTTC. Amino acids: CASSLTWEQYF. The entire variable domain, with the rest obtained from reference TRBV11-2 and TRBJ2-7, is as follows: EAGVAQSPRYKIIEKRQSVAFWCNPISGHATLYWYQQILGQGPKLLIQFQNNGVVDDSQLPKDRFSAERLKGVDSTLKIQPAKLEDSAVYLCASSLTWEQYFGPGTRLTVT.

This rearrangement joins TRBV4-1 to TRBJ2-1; the match to TRBD2 covers 8 bases. Germline assignment: CDR1 MGHRA and CDR2 YSYEKL. The CDR3 contains 14 residues. V shed 10 bases and J 5 bases; nucleotides not matched to a gene: 10. Here the CDR3 DNA reads TGCGCCAAAAAGCGGGAGTGTCGGCACAATGAGCAGTTCTTC. It codes for CAKKRECRHNEQFF.

This clonotype showed up just a few times. V gene TRBV28 combines with J gene TRBJ1-6, with a tentative D call TRBD1 (6 bases). V lost 5 bases to trimming and J lost 6 bases, with 20 bases between them. CDR1 is MDHEN and CDR2 is SYDVKM in the germline V gene. This CDR3 is built from 17 residues. CDR3 in amino acids: CASSLSLQGLSNSPLHF. The CDR3 DNA sequence: TGTGCCAGCAGTCTAAGCCTCCAGGGGCTTAGTAATTCACCCCTCCACTTT. The variable domain in full, with the rest retrieved from reference TRBV28 and TRBJ1-6, is DVKVTQSSRYLVKRTGEKVFLECVQDMDHENMFWYRQDPGLGLRLIYFSYDVKMKEKGDIPEGYSVSREKKERFSLILESASTNQTSMYLCASSLSLQGLSNSPLHFGNGTRLTVT.

This clonotype was recorded a few times. The chain has TRBV3-1 and TRBJ2-1, with D possibly being TRBD2 (6 bases). The CDR3 is 13 residues long. In germline, CDR1 is LGHDT, CDR2 YNNKEL (reference sequence). The ends were cut back, 4 bases at V and 4 bases at J, with 8 bases in the middle. In DNA, the CDR3 is TGTGCCAGCAGCCGCCTAGCGTACAATGAGCAGTTCTTC. This codes for CASSRLAYNEQFF.

This clonotype was seen many times. The J gene is TRBJ2-1, the V gene TRBV24-1, with 10 bases that match TRBD1. The length of the CDR3 is 16 residues. CDR1 is KGHDR and CDR2 is SFDVKD in the germline V gene. The V gene end was trimmed by 3 bases and the J gene end by 5 bases; junction bases not matched to a gene: 6. The CDR3 DNA reads as TGTGCCACCAGTGATCCCGGGACAGGGGATAACAATGAGCAGTTCTTC. It codes for CATSDPGTGDNNEQFF.

This clonotype has a handful of counts. The chain employs TRBV29-1 and TRBJ2-7; D is possibly TRBD1 (6 bases). The CDR3 contains 11 residues. CDR1 SQVTM and CDR2 ANQGSEA come from the germline V gene. V lost 4 bases to trimming and J lost 5 bases, with 9 bases between them. The CDR3 loop is CSVGDTDEQYF. CDR3 DNA: TGCAGCGTTGGGGACACGGACGAGCAGTACTTC.

This clonotype ranks as medium-sized. V usage is TRBV6-1 and J usage is TRBJ2-1; 7 nucleotides match TRBD1. Losses at the gene ends were 10 bases for V and 4 bases for J; bases not matched to a gene: 10. The CDR3 runs to 14 residues. Per the germline V gene, CDR1 is MNHNS and CDR2 is SASEGT. CDR3 amino acids: CATSRDSGYNEQFF. CDR3 bases: TGTGCCACCTCACGGGACAGCGGATACAATGAGCAGTTCTTC.

This clonotype has at least ten counts. As DNA, the CDR3 is TGCAGTGCGACTCCGGGACATAAGAACACTGAAGCTTTCTTT. Protein: CSATPGHKNTEAFF. The chain is built from TRBV20-1 and TRBJ1-1, with D possibly being TRBD1 (6 bases). Trimming pared 6 bases from V and 1 base from J, leaving 15 bases between. The CDR3 has 14 residues. Looked up from germline, CDR1 is DFQATT and CDR2 is SNEGSKA (reference sequence).